The clone carrying this T cell receptor beta chain came up a few times. Its antigen remains unknown. Healthy bone marrow donors supplied every sample. This entry is derived from a study of cytomegalovirus exposure and HLA in healthy donors. Study-wide results and caveats: Later analysis revealed greater clonal expansion in HLA-associated TCR beta chains than in equally common others. For most TCR beta V segments, an earlier analysis put the productive rate at about 90% or about 30% of the time. According to reports, the classifier identified cytomegalovirus status with high specificity and sensitivity.

Germline-derived CDR1 and CDR2 are MNHEY and SVGAGI. The CDR3 loop spans 12 amino acids. The V end was cut by 2 bases, the J end by 6 bases, with 8 bases between. PCR primers comprised 60 Vbeta and 13 Jbeta primers. Sequencing was performed with immunoSEQ multiplex PCR; in TCRdb, only in-frame clones are kept and a portion is missing. The table lists 100,000 to 150,000 clones, roughly a tenth of them singletons. The sample was PBMCs. This TCR derives from a woman aged 18-29 years in good health and CMV-seropositive. V and J are TRBV6-5 and TRBJ2-7; TRBD2 is a possible D gene (6 bases). CDR3 in amino acids: CASSYGGSEQYF. DNA for the CDR3: TGTGCCAGCAGTTACGGGGGGAGCGAGCAGTACTTC.